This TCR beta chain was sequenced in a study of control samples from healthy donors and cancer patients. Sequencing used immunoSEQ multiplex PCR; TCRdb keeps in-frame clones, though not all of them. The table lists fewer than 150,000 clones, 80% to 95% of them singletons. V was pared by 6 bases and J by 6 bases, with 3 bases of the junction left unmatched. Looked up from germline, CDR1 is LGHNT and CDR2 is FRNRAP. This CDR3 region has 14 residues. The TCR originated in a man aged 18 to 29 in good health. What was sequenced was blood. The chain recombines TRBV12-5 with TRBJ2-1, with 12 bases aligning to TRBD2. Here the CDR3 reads CASGRTSGVNEQFF. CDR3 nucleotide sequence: TGTGCTAGTGGACGGACTAGCGGGGTCAATGAGCAGTTCTTC.